Each of the 25 T cell receptor beta chains below was sequenced from the same sample in a study of blood T cell repertoires in COVID-19. Profiling relied on immunoSEQ multiplex PCR, and the TCRdb table lists in-frame clones only, not all of them. The sample has about 120,000 clones, less than 85% seen once. Sequenced material: peripheral blood. The receptor set was obtained from a man between 45 and 60 years old with acute or convalescent COVID-19.

The V and J genes are TRBV5-4 and TRBJ2-7, with D maybe TRBD1 (6 bases). The germline CDR1 and CDR2 sequences are SGHNT and YYREEE (reference sequence). V dropped 4 bases and J dropped 3 bases, with 17 bases sitting between them. The CDR3 length is 15 residues. CDR3 coding DNA: TGTGCCAGCAGCATGGACGGGTCGACAGGCTACGAGCAGTACTTC. This codes for CASSMDGSTGYEQYF.

This clone was detected only a few times. The J gene is TRBJ2-7, the V gene TRBV7-9; TRBD1 aligns across 7 bases. CDR1 SEHNR and CDR2 FQNEAQ come from the germline V gene (reference sequence). This CDR3 comprises 13 residues. Losses at the gene ends were 4 bases for V and 1 base for J; bases not matched to a gene: 1. The CDR3 here is CASSSQGSYEQYF. DNA for the CDR3: TGTGCCAGCAGCTCACAGGGGTCCTACGAGCAGTACTTC.

This clone was observed a single time. The chain links TRBV6-5 to TRBJ1-2; possibly TRBD1 for D (6 bases). Germline V gene lookup returns CDR1 MNHEY and CDR2 SVGAGI. The CDR3 has 15 residues. The ends were cut back, 7 bases at V and 4 bases at J, with 19 bases in the middle. CDR3 in DNA: TGTGCCAGCATCTCACAGGGTGCCGAGGGCTATGGCTACACCTTC. Protein: CASISQGAEGYGYTF.

This clone has a handful of counts. The chain is built from TRBV5-8 and TRBJ1-5, with TRBD1 identical over 7 bases. Germline V gene sequence: CDR1 SGHTS, CDR2 YDEGEE. CDR3 length: 14 amino acids. V lost 6 bases to trimming and J lost 7 bases; unmatched junction nucleotides: 10. The CDR3 loop is CASNKRGGGQPQHF. The CDR3 DNA follows: TGTGCCAGCAACAAAAGAGGGGGCGGACAGCCCCAGCATTTT.

V usage is TRBV11-2 and J usage is TRBJ1-6; 7 bases align to TRBD1. The length of the CDR3 is 16 residues. Germline V gene sequence: CDR1 SGHAT, CDR2 FQNNGV. V lost 4 bases and J lost 10; bases outside the gene matches: 13. The CDR3: CASSSRRTGRGSPLHF. CDR3 DNA sequence: TGTGCCAGCAGCTCCCGACGGACAGGACGGGGGTCACCCCTCCACTTT.

The chain uses TRBV3-1 (or the pseudogene TRBV3-2) and TRBJ1-5, with 8 bases aligning to TRBD1. J was trimmed by 7 bases and V by 0 bases; bases with no gene match: 5. This CDR3 contains 15 residues. CDR1 is LGHDT and CDR2 is YNNKEL in the germline V gene (reference sequence). This CDR3 reads CASSQDGQGGQPQHF. CDR3 in DNA: TGTGCCAGCAGCCAAGATGGACAGGGAGGCCAGCCCCAGCATTTT.

The J gene is TRBJ2-7, the V gene TRBV9, with a weak D call TRBD2 (5 bases). Trimming removed 0 bases from V and 7 bases from J, with 14 bases in between. CDR1 is SGDLS, CDR2 YYNGEE, per germline. The CDR3 covers 14 residues. The DNA for the CDR3 is TGTGCCAGCAGCGTAGGCCGGGGTAGAGGGGAGCAGTACTTC. It encodes CASSVGRGRGEQYF.

The chain recombines TRBV7-8 with TRBJ1-6; no firm D call. The CDR3 runs to 13 residues. Germline CDR1 SGHVS, CDR2 FQNEAQ. V gave up 7 bases and J gave up 8 bases, with 12 bases separating them. The CDR3 loop is CASKVLSDSPLHF. DNA of the CDR3: TGTGCCAGCAAGGTCCTAAGCGATTCACCCCTCCACTTT.

The chain recombines TRBV5-8 with TRBJ1-2; D is perhaps TRBD1 (5 bases). The CDR3 sequence is 16 residues long. CDR1 and CDR2 from the germline V gene are SGHTS and YDEGEE. The V gene lost 0 bases and the J gene lost 0 bases, with 12 bases spanning the gap. The CDR3 region is CASSLGGRPANYGYTF. Here the CDR3 DNA reads TGTGCCAGCAGCTTGGGGGGCAGGCCAGCTAACTATGGCTACACCTTC.

This clone was seen only a few times. This rearrangement joins TRBV7-3 to TRBJ2-2, with D unclear. This CDR3 spans 12 amino acids. CDR1 and CDR2 (germline): SGHTA, FQGTGA. Trimming left V 5 bases short and J 4 bases short, with 5 bases between. In DNA form, the CDR3 reads TGTGCCAGCAGCACGGGCACCGGGGAGCTGTTTTTT. It encodes CASSTGTGELFF. Based on the CDR3 plus reference TRBV7-3 and TRBJ2-2, the full variable domain is GAGVSQTPSNKVTEKGKYVELRCDPISGHTALYWYRQSLGQGPEFLIYFQGTGAADDSGLPNDRFFAVRPEGSVSTLKIQRTERGDSAVYLCASSTGTGELFFGEGSRLTVL.

V and J are TRBV14 and TRBJ1-2; D remains unclear. CDR1 SGHDN and CDR2 FVKESK come from the germline V gene. With 1 base removed from V and 2 bases from J, the gap between germline ends came to 11 bases. CDR3 length: 15 residues. The CDR3 sequence: CASSQGLGRNYGYTF. For the CDR3, the DNA is TGTGCCAGCAGCCAAGGACTAGGACGGAACTATGGCTACACCTTC. The full variable domain, completed using reference TRBV14 and TRBJ1-2, is EAGVTQFPSHSVIEKGQTVTLRCDPISGHDNLYWYRRVMGKEIKFLLHFVKESKQDESGMPNNRFLAERTGGTYSTLKVQPAELEDSGVYFCASSQGLGRNYGYTFGSGTRLTVV.

This clone has only one observation. This sequence joins TRBV28 and TRBJ2-7; 11 bases are shared with TRBD2. J gave up 2 bases and V 4 bases, and 7 bases lay outside the gene matches. Germline assignment: CDR1 MDHEN and CDR2 SYDVKM. This CDR3 region has 16 residues. The CDR3 nucleotides are TGTGCCAGCAGTTGGCCACTAGCGGGAGATACCTACGAGCAGTACTTC. This translates into CASSWPLAGDTYEQYF. The whole variable domain, filled in from reference TRBV28 and TRBJ2-7, reads DVKVTQSSRYLVKRTGEKVFLECVQDMDHENMFWYRQDPGLGLRLIYFSYDVKMKEKGDIPEGYSVSREKKERFSLILESASTNQTSMYLCASSWPLAGDTYEQYFGPGTRLTVT.

The chain couples TRBV7-9 to TRBJ2-3; 7 bases agree with TRBD2. V lost 4 bases, J lost 2 bases, and 3 bases stayed unmatched. CDR3 length: 14 residues. Germline assignment: CDR1 SEHNR and CDR2 FQNEAQ (reference sequence). CDR3 residues: CASSYGTITDTQYF. In DNA form, the CDR3 reads TGTGCCAGCAGCTACGGGACTATCACAGATACGCAGTATTTT.

This clone has more than one count but fewer than ten. V usage is TRBV28 and J usage is TRBJ1-2; 7 nucleotides align to TRBD1. V lost 8 bases, J lost 4 bases, and 4 bases stayed unmatched. Germline assignment: CDR1 MDHEN and CDR2 SYDVKM. The length of the CDR3 is 12 residues. The CDR3, as DNA: TGTGCCAGCGAGGGGGCCCCCTATGGCTACACCTTC. Residues: CASEGAPYGYTF.

The chain employs TRBV30 and TRBJ1-2, with D uncertain. V dropped 4 bases and J dropped 2 bases, with 5 bases sitting between them. CDR3 size: 11 residues. Germline V CDR1 and CDR2: GTSNPN, SVGIG (reference sequence). The CDR3 DNA reads TGTGCCTGGACAGTAAACTATGGCTACACCTTC. Protein product: CAWTVNYGYTF.

V usage is TRBV9 and J usage is TRBJ2-6, with a weak D call TRBD1 (6 bases). This CDR3 has 16 amino acids. Trimming stripped 4 bases from V and 3 bases from J, with 14 bases between. Germline lookup yields CDR1 SGDLS and CDR2 YYNGEE. The CDR3 DNA follows: TGTGCCAGCAGCCCCTCTCCAGGGGATGGGGCCAACGTCCTGACTTTC. As protein: CASSPSPGDGANVLTF. The full variable domain, completed using reference TRBV9 and TRBJ2-6, is DSGVTQTPKHLITATGQRVTLRCSPRSGDLSVYWYQQSLDQGLQFLIQYYNGEERAKGNILERFSAQQFPDLHSELNLSSLELGDSALYFCASSPSPGDGANVLTFGAGSRLTVL.

This chain connects TRBV5-4 to TRBJ2-5, with TRBD2 matching 7 bases. Losses at the gene ends were 0 bases for V and 0 bases for J; bases not matched to a gene: 2. CDR1 is SGHNT and CDR2 is YYREEE in the germline V gene (reference sequence). This CDR3 contains 15 residues. CDR3 bases: TGTGCCAGCAGCTTGGCGCTAGCGGACCAAGAGACCCAGTACTTC. Its protein product is CASSLALADQETQYF.

About this clone itself: Sequence at one end of the junction differs from germline and may be a read error. V and J are TRBV6-1 and TRBJ1-3; the D gene is possibly TRBD1 (6 bases). The CDR3 runs 13 residues. Germline V CDR1 and CDR2: MNHNS, SASEGT. CDR3 sequence: CASREGQGNTIYF. CDR3 DNA: TGTGCCAGCAGGGAAGGACAGGGAAACACCATATATTTT.

J is TRBJ1-6 and V is TRBV28; 9 bases agree with TRBD1. Germline lookup yields CDR1 MDHEN and CDR2 SYDVKM. V was pared by 1 base and J by 7 bases, with 5 bases of the junction left unmatched. The CDR3 runs to 16 residues. The CDR3 loop reads CASSLYRDRVNSPLHF. Here the CDR3 DNA reads TGTGCCAGCAGTTTATACCGGGACAGGGTGAATTCACCCCTCCACTTT.

This clone was detected only a few times. The V gene is TRBV7-9, the J gene TRBJ1-1, with TRBD1 matching 7 bases. The CDR3 covers 13 residues. Germline assignment: CDR1 SEHNR and CDR2 FQNEAQ (reference sequence). Trimming cost V 6 bases and J 1 base; bases outside gene matches: 2. The DNA for the CDR3 is TGTGCCAGCAGACGGGACAGGAACACTGAAGCTTTCTTT. Amino acid sequence: CASRRDRNTEAFF.

The chain employs TRBV5-1 and TRBJ2-7; 8 bases map to TRBD2. Losses at the gene ends were 4 bases for V and 3 bases for J; bases not matched to a gene: 6. The CDR3 sequence is 14 residues long. CDR1 SGHRS and CDR2 YFSETQ come from the germline V gene. The CDR3 nucleotides are TGCGCCAGCAGCGCCAGCGGGGGAAACTACGAGCAGTACTTC. Amino acids: CASSASGGNYEQYF.

The chain joins TRBV6-5 to TRBJ1-5; TRBD1 matches at 7 bases. There are 15 residues in the CDR3. V was clipped by 5 bases and J by 3 bases; unmatched bases: 7. Germline V CDR1 and CDR2: MNHEY, SVGAGI. CDR3 sequence: CASSRSGTDNQPQHF. CDR3 DNA sequence: TGTGCCAGCAGTCGGTCCGGGACAGACAATCAGCCCCAGCATTTT.

The chain has TRBV6-5 and TRBJ1-1; possible D gene TRBD1, 5 bases. The V gene lost 2 bases and the J gene lost 1 base, with 14 bases spanning the gap. This CDR3 region has 16 residues. Germline-derived CDR1 and CDR2 are MNHEY and SVGAGI. The CDR3, as DNA: TGTGCCAGCAGTTACCGTTCGGGGGTGGGGAACACTGAAGCTTTCTTT. It yields the protein CASSYRSGVGNTEAFF.

This chain uses TRBV5-6 with TRBJ1-2; the D is unclear. The CDR3 has 14 residues. The germline V gene encodes CDR1 SGHDT and CDR2 YYEEEE. V was shortened by 5 bases and J by 4 bases, with 15 bases between the two germline ends. The CDR3 sequence is CASSTDPAGYGYTF. CDR3 DNA: TGTGCCAGCAGTACGGATCCGGCGGGCTATGGCTACACCTTC.

V is TRBV5-8 and J is TRBJ1-5; TRBD1 aligns across 8 bases. The junction had 10 bases not matched to a gene; V was cut back by 1 base and J by 4 bases. CDR1 and CDR2 (germline): SGHTS, YDEGEE. The CDR3 has 17 amino acids. CDR3 amino acids: CASSLPWKQGANQPQHF. The CDR3, as DNA: TGTGCCAGCAGCTTGCCTTGGAAGCAGGGGGCAAATCAGCCCCAGCATTTT.